This T cell receptor beta chain derives from a study of CD8 T cells in Susac syndrome. Points from the study as a whole: The study recognized that the number of individuals in its TCR sequencing and HLA analysis was relatively small.

The study sequenced TCR beta in blood CD8+ and CD4+ T cells. TEMRA cells were FACS-enriched, and CD8+ and CD4+ T cells were isolated negatively. The CDR3 extends over 13 amino acids. Germline-derived CDR1 and CDR2 are SEHNR and FQNEAQ (reference sequence). The trim removed 7 bases at V and 6 bases at J, leaving 8 bases unmatched. Concerning this clonotype itself: The antigen remains unidentified.

The authors reverse transcribed roughly 0.5 to 1 ug RNA with random hexamers. The CDR3 of TCR beta was amplified by immunoSEQ multiplex PCR across 54 Vbeta and 13 Jbeta. MiXCR was run by TCRdb on the immunoSEQ multiplex PCR reads, yielding one entry per CDR3 protein. The sample carries roughly 110,000 distinct CDR3 sequences, around 90% recorded once. The TCR sequence derives from a human donor in good health. This chain links TRBV7-9 with TRBJ1-2, with 7 bases matching TRBD1. Material for sequencing was CD4+ T cells from PBMCs. CDR3 in DNA: TGTGCCAGCAACTCTGACAGGGAGAATGGCTACACCTTC. Its protein product is CASNSDRENGYTF.